These 25 T cell receptor beta chains share one sample of origin, sequenced in a study of shared clonotypes between healthy human individuals (dated by TCRdb to the early 2020s). Library construction relied on the immunoSEQ multiplex PCR assay. TCRdb carries this immuneACCESS record with in-frame sequences only. Its versions omit some clonotypes, under half of them owing to an unresolved V gene in the studies checked, with the rest unexplained. Present in this sample are approximately 2,300,000 clones, around 92% of which were seen just once. More than 0.35% of the sample comes from the top ten. The sample comprised naive CD4+ T cells from PBMCs. The cell subset or site label, read with the paper, signifies: CD45RA+ positively selected. Receptor source: a man younger than 35 in good health. Some clones in this sample may be carry-over from other donors' samples.

The V gene is TRBV15, the J gene TRBJ2-7, with D unclear. Germline-derived CDR1 and CDR2 are LNHNV and YYDKDF (reference sequence). V was cut by 0 bases and J by 5 bases, with 8 bases left in between. The CDR3 contains 13 residues. CDR3 coding DNA: TGTGCCACCAGCAGAGAACCGGGTCACGAGCAGTACTTC. Protein sequence: CATSREPGHEQYF.

The rearrangement joins TRBV28 to TRBJ2-7, with D possibly TRBD2 on 6 matching bases. In germline, CDR1 is MDHEN, CDR2 SYDVKM. The germline V and J ends were trimmed by 7 bases and 1 base, with 11 bases remaining between them. The length of the CDR3 is 13 residues. The CDR3 nucleotides are TGTGCCAGCAAGAGGGACTCTTCCTACGAGCAGTACTTC. Translated, it gives CASKRDSSYEQYF.

The chain employs TRBV11-2 and TRBJ2-6, with 8 bases that match TRBD1. This CDR3 has 19 amino acids. CDR1 and CDR2 from the germline V gene are SGHAT and FQNNGV. V was pared by 1 base and J by 2 bases, with 10 bases of the junction left unmatched. For the CDR3, the DNA is TGTGCCAGCAGCTTAGCCCGGGACAGGACATTCACTGGGGCCAACGTCCTGACTTTC. It translates to CASSLARDRTFTGANVLTF.

This clone appeared once. Other DNA sequences in the same sample also yield this CDR3. The V call is TRBV7-9, the J call TRBJ2-3; tentatively, D is TRBD1 (5 bases). This CDR3 is 13 amino acids long. The V gene's germline CDR1 is SEHNR and CDR2 FQNEAQ (reference sequence). V was pared by 0 bases and J by 4 bases, with 5 bases between. DNA for the CDR3: TGTGCCAGCAGCTTAGCAGGGGCAGATACGCAGTATTTT. It specifies CASSLAGADTQYF.

The rearrangement uses TRBV7-2 and TRBJ2-1; 10 bases are a match to TRBD2. The germline V gene encodes CDR1 SGHTA and CDR2 FQGNSA. The CDR3 loop spans 14 amino acids. V was clipped by 5 bases and J by 8 bases; unmatched bases: 6. In DNA, the CDR3 is TGTGCCAGCAGCCAGCGGGAGGGCCGATATGAGCAGTTCTTC. Translated: CASSQREGRYEQFF.

The chain carries TRBV27 and TRBJ2-1; 12 nucleotides agree with TRBD2. The CDR3 extends over 16 amino acids. CDR1 and CDR2 (germline): MNHEY, SMNVEV (reference sequence). With V trimmed by 2 bases and J by 11 bases, 10 bases remained unmatched. CDR3 nucleotide sequence: TGTGCCAGCAGTTTACCGGGACTAGCGGGCGCCAGCCAGCAGTTCTTC. Protein: CASSLPGLAGASQQFF.

The chain couples TRBV5-4 to TRBJ2-7; 9 nucleotides match TRBD1. The length of the CDR3 is 14 residues. V trimming: 4 bases; J trimming: 3 bases; junction bases outside the gene matches: 5. Per the germline V gene, CDR1 is SGHNT and CDR2 is YYREEE (reference sequence). The CDR3 DNA is TGTGCCAGCAGCCCCGACAGGGGGTTCTACGAGCAGTACTTC. This codes for CASSPDRGFYEQYF. The complete variable domain, with remaining parts taken from reference TRBV5-4 and TRBJ2-7, reads ETGVTQSPTHLIKTRGQQVTLRCSSQSGHNTVSWYQQALGQGPQFIFQYYREEENGRGNFPPRFSGLQFPNYSSELNVNALELDDSALYLCASSPDRGFYEQYFGPGTRLTVT.

The chain links TRBV7-2 to TRBJ2-5; 14 nucleotides match TRBD2. V was pared by 3 bases and J by 3 bases, with 3 bases of the junction left unmatched. This CDR3 is built from 16 residues. Per germline, CDR1 SGHTA and CDR2 FQGNSA. The CDR3 spells CASSFGTSGRKETQYF. The CDR3 nucleotides are TGTGCCAGCAGCTTTGGGACTAGCGGGAGAAAAGAGACCCAGTACTTC. Full variable domain (rest looked up from reference TRBV7-2 and TRBJ2-5): GAGVSQSPSNKVTEKGKDVELRCDPISGHTALYWYRQSLGQGLEFLIYFQGNSAPDKSGLPSDRFSAERTGGSVSTLTIQRTQQEDSAVYLCASSFGTSGRKETQYFGPGTRLLVL.

This chain connects TRBV4-3 to TRBJ2-3; no clear D gene. The germline V gene has CDR1 LGHNA and CDR2 YSLEER. V was shortened by 0 bases and J by 1 base, with 11 bases between the two germline ends. The length of the CDR3 is 16 residues. This CDR3 reads CASSQEYLRGTDTQYF. The CDR3 coding sequence is TGCGCCAGCAGCCAAGAGTATTTAAGGGGCACAGATACGCAGTATTTT.

The rearrangement joins TRBV6-5 to TRBJ1-1; D remains ambiguous. The length of the CDR3 is 13 residues. Trimming shortened V by 8 bases and J by 0 bases, and 10 bases separated the two germline ends. CDR1 and CDR2 from the germline V gene are MNHEY and SVGAGI. CDR3 in amino acids: CASSVGVNTEAFF. DNA for the CDR3: TGTGCCAGCTCGGTCGGGGTGAACACTGAAGCTTTCTTT.

The J gene is TRBJ2-1, the V gene TRBV18; D may correspond to TRBD1 or TRBD2 (5 bases each). Trimming removed 7 bases at V and 7 bases at J, with 14 bases between. The V gene's germline CDR1 is KGHSH and CDR2 LQKENI. The CDR3 length is 13 residues. CDR3 coding DNA: TGTGCCAGCTTAACCGGGACGGCGAATGAGCAGTTCTTC. It specifies CASLTGTANEQFF.

The V call is TRBV6-5, the J call TRBJ2-7, with 7 nucleotides matching TRBD1. From germline, CDR1 is MNHEY and CDR2 SVGAGI. V lost 5 bases, J lost 5 bases, and 9 bases stayed unmatched. The CDR3 sequence is 14 residues long. The CDR3 spells CASSAPGQIHEQYF. The CDR3, as DNA: TGTGCCAGCAGTGCCCCGGGACAGATTCACGAGCAGTACTTC.

The chain employs TRBV27 and TRBJ2-1; D is possibly TRBD1 (6 bases). The V and J ends lost 5 bases and 3 bases respectively, with 14 bases between them. This CDR3 is built from 15 residues. CDR1 and CDR2 from the germline V gene are MNHEY and SMNVEV (reference sequence). CDR3 sequence reads: CASSPRGPSYNEQFF. The CDR3 nucleotides read TGTGCCAGCAGTCCCAGGGGACCTAGCTACAATGAGCAGTTCTTC.

The chain joins TRBV19 to TRBJ1-5; no clear D gene. The CDR3 is 13 residues long. V lost 3 bases and J lost 3, with 6 bases in between. Germline V lookup: CDR1 LNHDA, CDR2 SQIVND (reference sequence). The CDR3 DNA follows: TGTGCCAGTAGTATGGCGACCAATCAGCCCCAGCATTTT. It is translated as CASSMATNQPQHF.

The chain has TRBV28 and TRBJ2-7; 8 nucleotides match TRBD1. J was trimmed by 4 bases and V by 7 bases; bases with no gene match: 9. CDR3 size: 14 residues. CDR1 and CDR2 from the germline V gene are MDHEN and SYDVKM. The CDR3 sequence: CASNQWQGAYEQYF. As DNA, the CDR3 is TGTGCCAGCAACCAATGGCAGGGGGCATACGAGCAGTACTTC. Combining the CDR3 with reference TRBV28 and TRBJ2-7 gives the whole variable domain DVKVTQSSRYLVKRTGEKVFLECVQDMDHENMFWYRQDPGLGLRLIYFSYDVKMKEKGDIPEGYSVSREKKERFSLILESASTNQTSMYLCASNQWQGAYEQYFGPGTRLTVT.

The V gene is TRBV6-5, the J gene TRBJ2-1; no reliable D call. V lost 1 base, J lost 0 bases, and 10 bases lay in between. The length of the CDR3 is 16 residues. Germline V gene sequence: CDR1 MNHEY, CDR2 SVGAGI. The CDR3 DNA is TGTGCCAGCAGTTACTTAGGCTCTAGCTCCTACAATGAGCAGTTCTTC. Encoded protein: CASSYLGSSSYNEQFF.

This chain links TRBV5-1 with TRBJ2-2; a weak D match, TRBD1 (5 bases). The CDR3 is 14 residues long. The V end was cut by 0 bases, the J end by 7 bases, with 10 bases between. Per germline, CDR1 SGHRS and CDR2 YFSETQ. The CDR3 reads CASSLGPQGGELFF. The CDR3 nucleotides read TGCGCCAGCAGCTTGGGGCCGCAGGGCGGGGAGCTGTTTTTT.

The V gene is TRBV12-5, the J gene TRBJ1-2; 10 nucleotides match TRBD1. After removal of 7 bases from V and 5 bases from J, the junction contained 7 bases not matched to a gene. The CDR3 extends over 14 amino acids. The germline V gene encodes CDR1 LGHNT and CDR2 FRNRAP. The DNA of the CDR3 is TGTGCTAGTGTCGGGGACAGGGGATGGTATGGCTACACCTTC. The encoded protein is CASVGDRGWYGYTF.

This chain uses TRBV6-5 with TRBJ2-3; D is ambiguous. The CDR3 runs to 14 residues. Germline V gene sequence: CDR1 MNHEY, CDR2 SVGAGI. The V gene lost 2 bases and the J gene lost 2 bases, with 8 bases spanning the gap. In DNA form, the CDR3 reads TGTGCCAGCAGTTACGGGCAGCACACAGATACGCAGTATTTT. Residues: CASSYGQHTDTQYF.

This chain connects TRBV28 to TRBJ2-7, with TRBD2 matching 11 bases. Trimming took 6 bases from V and 0 from J; bases not matched to a gene: 4. The CDR3 totals 15 residues. CDR1 and CDR2 (germline): MDHEN, SYDVKM. In nucleotides, the CDR3 is TGTGCCAGCAGAGCACTAGCGGGAGCCTCCTACGAGCAGTACTTC. Translation gives CASRALAGASYEQYF. The whole variable domain, filled in from reference TRBV28 and TRBJ2-7, reads DVKVTQSSRYLVKRTGEKVFLECVQDMDHENMFWYRQDPGLGLRLIYFSYDVKMKEKGDIPEGYSVSREKKERFSLILESASTNQTSMYLCASRALAGASYEQYFGPGTRLTVT.

Notes on this clone: Other DNA variants within this sample encode the same CDR3. The V and J genes are TRBV7-9 and TRBJ2-7; 9 nucleotides line up with TRBD1. V gave up 4 bases and J gave up 3 bases; unmatched junction bases: 7. Germline values: CDR1 SEHNR, CDR2 FQNEAQ (reference sequence). CDR3 length equals 15 residues. CDR3 protein: CASSSPGQGIYEQYF. CDR3 bases: TGTGCCAGCAGCTCCCCGGGACAGGGCATCTACGAGCAGTACTTC. The variable domain in full, with the rest retrieved from reference TRBV7-9 and TRBJ2-7, is DTGVSQNPRHKITKRGQNVTFRCDPISEHNRLYWYRQTLGQGPEFLTYFQNEAQLEKSRLLSDRFSAERPKGSFSTLEIQRTEQGDSAMYLCASSSPGQGIYEQYFGPGTRLTVT.

The J gene is TRBJ2-7, the V gene TRBV10-1, with D perhaps matching TRBD2 (5 bases). CDR3 length equals 15 residues. Germline loops: CDR1 WNHNN, CDR2 SYGVQD (reference sequence). Trimming took off 2 bases at V and 1 base at J, with 12 bases between the two ends. CDR3: CASSEDVASSYEQYF. In nucleotides, the CDR3 is TGCGCCAGCAGTGAGGATGTAGCGTCTTCCTACGAGCAGTACTTC.

This chain links TRBV7-2 with TRBJ2-1; 8 nucleotides match TRBD2. Germline V gene sequence: CDR1 SGHTA, CDR2 FQGNSA. The CDR3 sequence is 15 residues long. Trimming removed 0 bases from V and 6 bases from J; junction bases left unmatched: 4. The CDR3 sequence: CASSLASGAGNEQFF. DNA of the CDR3: TGTGCCAGCAGCTTAGCTAGCGGGGCCGGCAATGAGCAGTTCTTC.

The V call is TRBV2, the J call TRBJ2-1; D gene uncertain. Germline V gene data show CDR1 as SNHLY and CDR2 as FYNNEI. The ends were cut back, 8 bases at V and 10 bases at J, with 15 bases in the middle. The CDR3 runs 12 residues. The CDR3 nucleotides are TGTGCCAGCGAGTTCTGGCCCGGCGAGCAGTTCTTC. Translated: CASEFWPGEQFF. Using reference TRBV2 and TRBJ2-1 for the parts outside the CDR3, the full variable domain is EPEVTQTPSHQVTQMGQEVILRCVPISNHLYFYWYRQILGQKVEFLVSFYNNEISEKSEIFDDQFSVERPDGSNFTLKIRSTKLEDSAMYFCASEFWPGEQFFGPGTRLTVL.

As regards this clone: This sample also contains other DNA sequences that code for the same CDR3. The rearrangement links TRBV6-1 to TRBJ1-5; D gene unclear. V lost 5 bases and J lost 1, with 9 bases in between. Germline V gene sequence: CDR1 MNHNS, CDR2 SASEGT. The CDR3 has 14 residues. The CDR3 DNA reads TGTGCCAGCAGTAGCGGCCTCAGCAATCAGCCCCAGCATTTT. Residues: CASSSGLSNQPQHF.